Following are 5 T cell receptor beta chains from one sample sequenced in a study of T cell responses to AZD1222 COVID-19 vaccine. Sequencing used immunoSEQ multiplex PCR; TCRdb keeps in-frame clones, though not all of them. The sample consists of 150,000 to 200,000 clones, 70% to 90% of them appearing once. Specimen: peripheral blood, collected on day 0 of AZD1222 vaccination. Source of these receptors: an adult in good health.

The chain couples TRBV12-3 or TRBV12-4 to TRBJ1-1; D unclear. The CDR3 covers 13 residues. V was pared by 7 bases and J by 8 bases, with 17 bases between. Here the CDR3 reads CASTPREGIEAFF. The CDR3 nucleotides are TGTGCCAGCACCCCACGAGAGGGAATAGAAGCTTTCTTT.

This chain uses TRBV28 with TRBJ1-2; unclear D gene. This CDR3 has 14 amino acids. Per the germline V gene, CDR1 is MDHEN and CDR2 is SYDVKM. V lost 6 bases, J lost 8 bases, and 19 bases lay in between. The CDR3 region has the DNA TGTGCCAGCAGCCCCCGCAACCAACGTCGCGGCTACACCTTC. Its translation is CASSPRNQRRGYTF.

The V call is TRBV18, the J call TRBJ2-2; TRBD1 might be the D (6 bases). Trimming pared 4 bases from V and 7 bases from J, leaving 16 bases between. The length of the CDR3 is 15 residues. Germline CDR1 reads KGHSH; CDR2 reads LQKENI. The CDR3, as DNA: TGTGCCAGCTCACTAGGAAGACAGGTCGGCGGGGAGCTGTTTTTT. Translating it yields CASSLGRQVGGELFF.

This clone was found once. This chain links TRBV12-3 or TRBV12-4 with TRBJ1-6; D remains ambiguous. Trimming stripped 4 bases from V and 9 bases from J, with 10 bases between. CDR3 length: 13 residues. The CDR3 sequence: CASSSSSVSPLHF. As DNA, the CDR3 is TGTGCCAGCAGTTCCTCCAGCGTTTCACCCCTCCACTTT.

This chain uses TRBV3-1 (or the pseudogene TRBV3-2) with TRBJ2-5, with TRBD2 matching 9 bases. This CDR3 is built from 16 residues. Per germline, CDR1 LGHDT and CDR2 YNNKEL (reference sequence). V dropped 2 bases and J dropped 7; count of bases not matched to a gene: 11. The CDR3: CASSQRGASGAGTQYF. Here the CDR3 DNA reads TGTGCCAGCAGCCAAAGGGGGGCTAGCGGGGCCGGGACCCAGTACTTC.